The 8 T cell receptor beta chains listed next were all sequenced from one sample in a study of blood T cells in healthy people across ages. It was with a sample-barcoded 5' primer and a J-beta primer mix that a second PCR of about 7 to 12 cycles was run. From the 5' RACE reads, TCRdb called clonotypes with MiXCR, one entry per CDR3 protein. The sample lists approximately 770,000 distinct CDR3 sequences, over 45% occurring once. The sequencing input was blood. These TCRs come from a young man in good health.

In nucleotides, the CDR3 is TGCAGTGCTATAACGAGCGGGGGGGGAAGTAACATTCAGTACTTC. Translation: CSAITSGGGSNIQYF. The chain employs TRBV20-1 and TRBJ2-7, with 10 bases that match TRBD2. The last part of the DNA fits TRBJ2-4 better; the J call may be wrong. The germline CDR1 and CDR2 sequences are DFQATT and SNEGSKA (reference sequence). This CDR3 has 15 amino acids.

CDR3 region: CSARDRGGSPDTQYF. CDR3 bases: TGCAGTGCTAGAGATCGGGGCGGGAGTCCAGATACGCAGTATTTT. V is TRBV20-1 and J is TRBJ2-3; 7 bases align to TRBD2. The V gene end was trimmed by 0 bases and the J gene end by 4 bases; junction bases not matched to a gene: 7. Germline V CDR1 and CDR2: DFQATT, SNEGSKA (reference sequence). This CDR3 region has 15 residues.

This clonotype came up a few times. The chain uses TRBV3-1 and TRBJ2-7, with 7 positions matching TRBD2. This CDR3 region has 13 residues. With 1 base clipped from V and 6 bases from J, the junction kept 3 bases outside the gene matches. From germline, CDR1 is LGHDT and CDR2 YNNKEL (reference sequence). The DNA for the CDR3 is TGTGCCAGCAGCCAAGGATCGGGGGGCGAGCAGTACTTC. Its protein product is CASSQGSGGEQYF.

This clonotype appeared a few times. In DNA form, the CDR3 reads TGTGCCAGCAGCTTAGCGGGGCTAGCGGCTAATGAGCAGTTCTTC. It encodes CASSLAGLAANEQFF. This chain links TRBV7-9 with TRBJ2-1, with 7 bases aligning to TRBD2. Per germline, CDR1 SEHNR and CDR2 FQNEAQ (reference sequence). CDR3 length: 15 amino acids. J was trimmed by 7 bases and V by 0 bases; bases with no gene match: 6.

This clonotype was detected only a few times. J is TRBJ1-2 and V is TRBV20-1, with 7 bases matching TRBD1. V shed 4 bases and J 6 bases; nucleotides not matched to a gene: 14. Germline V gene data show CDR1 as DFQATT and CDR2 as SNEGSKA (reference sequence). The length of the CDR3 is 15 residues. CDR3 loop: CSAMETGLGKDGYTF. The CDR3 DNA sequence: TGCAGTGCTATGGAGACAGGGCTTGGGAAGGATGGCTACACCTTC.

The sample holds a few counts of this clonotype. V usage is TRBV11-2 and J usage is TRBJ2-7; tentative D call: TRBD1 (6 bases). Germline loops: CDR1 SGHAT, CDR2 FQNNGV. This CDR3 is 15 amino acids long. Trimming left V 0 bases short and J 5 bases short, with 14 bases between. CDR3 amino acids: CASSLDRSEGDEQYF. The CDR3 DNA is TGTGCCAGCAGCTTAGATCGGTCAGAGGGGGACGAGCAGTACTTC.

This clonotype has more than one count but fewer than ten. The chain employs TRBV29-1 and TRBJ2-3; tentative D call: TRBD1 (5 bases). CDR1 is SQVTM and CDR2 is ANQGSEA in the germline V gene. V lost 7 bases and J 6 bases, leaving 14 bases between the germline ends. The CDR3 has 12 residues. Here the CDR3 reads CSAGVAGDTQYF. The CDR3 nucleotides are TGCAGCGCCGGTGTTGCAGGGGATACGCAGTATTTT.

The chain carries TRBV7-2 and TRBJ2-1, with D unclear. Trimming cost V 3 bases and J 5 bases, with 11 bases left between them. There are 14 residues in the CDR3. Germline loops: CDR1 SGHTA, CDR2 FQGNSA. In DNA, the CDR3 is TGTGCCAGCAGCTTGAGCCGTTCCCACAATGAGCAGTTCTTC. Protein sequence: CASSLSRSHNEQFF. The variable domain in full, with the rest retrieved from reference TRBV7-2 and TRBJ2-1, is GAGVSQSPSNKVTEKGKDVELRCDPISGHTALYWYRQSLGQGLEFLIYFQGNSAPDKSGLPSDRFSAERTGGSVSTLTIQRTQQEDSAVYLCASSLSRSHNEQFFGPGTRLTVL.